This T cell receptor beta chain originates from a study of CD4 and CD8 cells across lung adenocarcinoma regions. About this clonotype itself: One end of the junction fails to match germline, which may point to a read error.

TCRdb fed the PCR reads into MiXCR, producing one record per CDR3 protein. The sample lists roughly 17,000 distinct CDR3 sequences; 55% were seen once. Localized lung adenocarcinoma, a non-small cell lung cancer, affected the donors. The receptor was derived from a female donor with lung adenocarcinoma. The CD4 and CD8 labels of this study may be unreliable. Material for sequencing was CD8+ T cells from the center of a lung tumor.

This CDR3 is CAGSGAKNIQYF. Written as DNA, the CDR3 is TGTGCGGGCAGTGGAGCCAAAAATATTCAGTACTTC. The chain carries TRBV6-1 and TRBJ2-4, with D unclear. This CDR3 spans 12 amino acids. Germline assignment: CDR1 MNHNS and CDR2 SASEGT.